Detailed here is one T cell receptor beta chain. The CDR3 is 19 residues long. The junction had 14 bases not matched to a gene; V was cut back by 5 bases and J by 2 bases. Germline V lookup: CDR1 LNHDA, CDR2 SQIVND (reference sequence). Method: immunoSEQ multiplex PCR; TCRdb's copy keeps in-frame clones and lacks some. This table holds over 100,000 clones, over 70% found once. This sample was included in a study of blood T cell repertoires in COVID-19. The sample was peripheral blood. This clonotype was sampled from a woman in her 70s with acute or convalescent COVID-19. The J gene is TRBJ2-6, the V gene TRBV19, with 8 bases matching TRBD1. The CDR3 protein is CASSGGRTGTFAGANVLTF. Written as DNA, the CDR3 is TGTGCCAGTAGTGGGGGCCGGACAGGGACCTTCGCTGGGGCCAACGTCCTGACTTTC.